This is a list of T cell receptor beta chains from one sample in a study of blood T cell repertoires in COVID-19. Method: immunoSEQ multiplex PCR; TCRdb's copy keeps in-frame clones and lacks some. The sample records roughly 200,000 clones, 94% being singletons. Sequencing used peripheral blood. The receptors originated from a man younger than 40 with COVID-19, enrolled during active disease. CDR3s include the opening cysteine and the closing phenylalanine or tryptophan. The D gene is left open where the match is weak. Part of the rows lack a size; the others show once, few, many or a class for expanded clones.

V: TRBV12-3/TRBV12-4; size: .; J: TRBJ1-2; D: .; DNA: TGTGCCAGCAGTTTAACTTGGGAGGGCTACACCTTC; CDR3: CASSLTWEGYTF
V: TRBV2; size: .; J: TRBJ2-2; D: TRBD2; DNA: TGTGCCAGCAGCCCACCCCGGAGCGGGGGGACATCGTTCGCGAACACCGGGGAGCTGTTTTTT; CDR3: CASSPPRSGGTSFANTGELFF
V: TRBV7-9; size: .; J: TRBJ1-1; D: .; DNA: TGTGCCAGCAGCTTATTTCCCCCTACTGAGCAGAACACTGAAGCTTTCTTT; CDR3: CASSLFPPTEQNTEAFF
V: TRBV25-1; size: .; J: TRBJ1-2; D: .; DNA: TGTGCCAGCAGTGAATCCTTCGGGGTATGGGACTATGGCTACACCTTC; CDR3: CASSESFGVWDYGYTF
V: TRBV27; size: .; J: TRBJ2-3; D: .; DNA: TGTGCCAGCAGTACTAGGGACTCGCTCCTAGATACGCAGTATTTT; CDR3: CASSTRDSLLDTQYF
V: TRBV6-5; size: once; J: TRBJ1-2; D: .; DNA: TGTGCCCACGGACAGAACTATGGCTACACCTTC; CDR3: CAHGQNYGYTF
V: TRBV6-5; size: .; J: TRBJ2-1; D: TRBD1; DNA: TGTGCCAGCACCTCGTCCGGGACAGGGAGAGGGGAGCAGTTCTTC; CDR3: CASTSSGTGRGEQFF
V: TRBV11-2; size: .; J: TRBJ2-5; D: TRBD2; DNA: TGTGCCAGCACCTTATGGGCGAGCGGGGGGCCCAAAGAGACCCAGTACTTC; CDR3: CASTLWASGGPKETQYF
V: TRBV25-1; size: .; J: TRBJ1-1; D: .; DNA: TGTGCCAGCAGTGAATCACGTGGACACCTGAACACTGAAGCTTTCTTT; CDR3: CASSESRGHLNTEAFF
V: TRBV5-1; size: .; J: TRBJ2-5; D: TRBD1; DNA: TGCGCCAGCAGCCTCGGGACAGTACTCGGGGAGACCCAGTACTTC; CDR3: CASSLGTVLGETQYF
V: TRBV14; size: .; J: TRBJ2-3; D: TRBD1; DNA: TGTGCCAGCAGCCAGATAGGGGGCCTCATGATCACAGATACGCAGTATTTT; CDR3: CASSQIGGLMITDTQYF
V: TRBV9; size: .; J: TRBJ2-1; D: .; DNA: TGTGCCAGCAGCCGGAACAGGGCCGATGAGCAGTTCTTC; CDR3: CASSRNRADEQFF
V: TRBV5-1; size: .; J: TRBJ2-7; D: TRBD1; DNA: TGCGCCAGCAGCGCGGGACAGGGGGCGTACGAGCAGTACTTC; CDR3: CASSAGQGAYEQYF
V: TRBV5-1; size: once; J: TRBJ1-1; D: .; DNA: TGCGCCAGCAGCTGGAAGGGGCATGAAACTGAAGCTTTCTTT; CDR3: CASSWKGHETEAFF
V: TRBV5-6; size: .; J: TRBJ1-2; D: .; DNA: TGTGCCAGCAGCTTTGAGAAGTCTAACTATGGCTACACCTTC; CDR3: CASSFEKSNYGYTF
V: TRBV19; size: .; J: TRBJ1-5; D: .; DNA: TGTGCCAGTAGTATCATGCGGAGTGGCAATCAGCCCCAGCATTTT; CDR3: CASSIMRSGNQPQHF
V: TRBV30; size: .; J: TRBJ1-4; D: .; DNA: TGTGCCTGGAGCCCTTACGAGCTGAAAAAACTGTTTTTT; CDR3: CAWSPYELKKLFF
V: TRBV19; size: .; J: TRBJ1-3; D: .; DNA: TGTGCCAGTAGTATCGGGGGAACCGGAAACACCATATATTTT; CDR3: CASSIGGTGNTIYF
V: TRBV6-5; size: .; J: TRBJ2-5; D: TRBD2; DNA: TGTGCCAGCAGTTATGGCCGGGGGGGTTTGGAGACCCAGTACTTC; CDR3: CASSYGRGGLETQYF
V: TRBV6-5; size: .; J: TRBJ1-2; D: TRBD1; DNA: TGTGCCAGCAGCCCCCGGGACAGGGCGCTTTATGGCTACACCTTC; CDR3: CASSPRDRALYGYTF
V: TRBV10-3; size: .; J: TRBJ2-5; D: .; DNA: TGTGCCATCAGTGAGCCACGGCGGGAGACCCAGTACTTC; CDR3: CAISEPRRETQYF
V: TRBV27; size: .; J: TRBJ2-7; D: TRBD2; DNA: TGTGCCAGCAGTTCCACCGGACTAGCGGGGGGGCTCACTTACTCCTACGAGCAGTACTTC; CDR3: CASSSTGLAGGLTYSYEQYF
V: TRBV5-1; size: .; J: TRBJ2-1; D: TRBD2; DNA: TGCGCCAGCAGCCCCGAGGGACTAGCGGGTGAACTTAACTACAATGAGCAGTTCTTC; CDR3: CASSPEGLAGELNYNEQFF
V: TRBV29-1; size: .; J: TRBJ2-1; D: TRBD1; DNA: TGCAGCGGGGCTTCGGGACAGGGGGACAATGAGCAGTTCTTC; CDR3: CSGASGQGDNEQFF
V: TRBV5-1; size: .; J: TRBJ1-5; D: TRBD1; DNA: TGCGCCAGCAGCCTCGGACAGGGAGGACAGCCCCAGCATTTT; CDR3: CASSLGQGGQPQHF
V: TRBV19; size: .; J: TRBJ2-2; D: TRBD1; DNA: TGTGCCAGTAGTATCACAGGGGCGCAGGACACCGGGGAGCTGTTTTTT; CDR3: CASSITGAQDTGELFF
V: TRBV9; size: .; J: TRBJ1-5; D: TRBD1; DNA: TGTGCCAGCAGCGTAGGGACAGGGGATCAGCCCCAGCATTTT; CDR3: CASSVGTGDQPQHF
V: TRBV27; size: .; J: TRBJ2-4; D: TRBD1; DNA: TGTGCCAGCAGTCGTTGGACAGGGGAGGAGTCTTCGAAATTAAACATTCAGTACTTC; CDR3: CASSRWTGEESSKLNIQYF
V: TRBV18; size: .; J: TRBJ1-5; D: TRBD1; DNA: TGTGCCAGCTCACCATCAGGGGGGCGGTTTATTCAGCCCCAGCATTTT; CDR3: CASSPSGGRFIQPQHF
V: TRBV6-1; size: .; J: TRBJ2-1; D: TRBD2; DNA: TGTGCCAGCAGTGAATTGTCTAGCGGGGGGTTAGAGACGTTAAGCGATGAGCAGTTCTTC; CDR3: CASSELSSGGLETLSDEQFF
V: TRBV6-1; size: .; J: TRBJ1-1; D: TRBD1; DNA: TGTGCCAGCAGTGAAGGGGAGGGACAGGGTCGAACTGAAGCTTTCTTT; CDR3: CASSEGEGQGRTEAFF
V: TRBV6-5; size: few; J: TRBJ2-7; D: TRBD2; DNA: TGTGCCACCAAGACTAGCGGGGGTACATCCTACGAGCAGTACTTC; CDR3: CATKTSGGTSYEQYF
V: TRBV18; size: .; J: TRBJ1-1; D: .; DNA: TGTGCCAGCTCACCAACCGCCAGGGACACTGAAGCTTTCTTT; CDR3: CASSPTARDTEAFF
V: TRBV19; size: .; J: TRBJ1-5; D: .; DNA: TGTGCCAGTAGCTACAGGACCCATAGCAATCAGCCCCAGCATTTT; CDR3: CASSYRTHSNQPQHF
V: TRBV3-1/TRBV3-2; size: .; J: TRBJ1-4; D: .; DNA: TGTGCCAGCAGCCAAGATCTAGTTCAGGGATCTGAAAAACTGTTTTTT; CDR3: CASSQDLVQGSEKLFF
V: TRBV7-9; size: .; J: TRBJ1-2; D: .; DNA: TGTGCCAGCAGCGAGACGACTTTTGAATTTTTTGGCTACACCTTC; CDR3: CASSETTFEFFGYTF
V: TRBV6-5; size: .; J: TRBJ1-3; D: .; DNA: TGTGCCAGCAGGGACTCGAGCTCTGGAAACACCATATATTTT; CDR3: CASRDSSSGNTIYF
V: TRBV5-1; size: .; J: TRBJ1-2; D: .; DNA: TGCGCCAGCAGCCCGGGAGGCTCCGGGAGGACGGTATATGGCTACACCTTC; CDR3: CASSPGGSGRTVYGYTF
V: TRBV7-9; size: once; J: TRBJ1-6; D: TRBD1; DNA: TGTGCCAGCAGCTTAGTGGGGACAGGAGATTCACCCCTCCACTTT; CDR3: CASSLVGTGDSPLHF
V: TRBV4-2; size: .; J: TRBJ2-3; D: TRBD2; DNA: TGTGCCAGCAGCCAAGGAGCGGGGGGGCGGGATACGCAGTATTTT; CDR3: CASSQGAGGRDTQYF
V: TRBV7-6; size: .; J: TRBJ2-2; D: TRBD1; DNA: TGTGCCAGCAGCTTAGGGACAGGGGGCTCCGGGGAGCTGTTTTTT; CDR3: CASSLGTGGSGELFF
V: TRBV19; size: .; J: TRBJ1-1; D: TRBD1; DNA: TGTGCCAGTAGTACAGTAACAGGGGTTGGAAACACTGAAGCTTTCTTT; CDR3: CASSTVTGVGNTEAFF
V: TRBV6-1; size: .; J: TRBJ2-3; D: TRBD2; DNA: TGTGCCAGCAGTGATTTGCGGGGGGGGAGGGATACGCAGTATTTT; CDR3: CASSDLRGGRDTQYF
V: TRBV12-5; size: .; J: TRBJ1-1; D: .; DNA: TGTGCTAGTGGTTTGGTACGGGGGGGTGTGAACACTGAAGCTTTCTTT; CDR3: CASGLVRGGVNTEAFF
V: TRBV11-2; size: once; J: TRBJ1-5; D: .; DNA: TGTGCCAGCAGCTTGGCTTACAATCAGCCCCAGCATTTT; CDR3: CASSLAYNQPQHF